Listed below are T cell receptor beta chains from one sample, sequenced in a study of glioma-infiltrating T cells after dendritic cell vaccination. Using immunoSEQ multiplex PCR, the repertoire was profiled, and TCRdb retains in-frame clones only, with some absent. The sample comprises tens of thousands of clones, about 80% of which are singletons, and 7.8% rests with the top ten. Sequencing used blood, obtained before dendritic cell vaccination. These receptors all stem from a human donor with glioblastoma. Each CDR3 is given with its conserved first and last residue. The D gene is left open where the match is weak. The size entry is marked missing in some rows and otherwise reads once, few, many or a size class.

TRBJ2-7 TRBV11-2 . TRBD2 TGTGCCAGCAGCTTAGTCGGGGGAGGGGACGAGCAGTACTTC CASSLVGGGDEQYF
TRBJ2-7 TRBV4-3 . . TGCGCCAGCAGCCAAGAACGAACGGGGGTCATCTACGAGCAGTACTTC CASSQERTGVIYEQYF
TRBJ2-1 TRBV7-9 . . TGTGCCAGCAGCCCGATAGGGGATGAGCAGTTCTTC CASSPIGDEQFF
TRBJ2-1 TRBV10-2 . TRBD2 TGCGCCAGCACACTAGCGGGGCACAATGAGCAGTTCTTC CASTLAGHNEQFF
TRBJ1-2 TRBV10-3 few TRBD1 TGTGCCATCAGGGACAGGGCCCTGGGGGATGGCTACACCTTC CAIRDRALGDGYTF
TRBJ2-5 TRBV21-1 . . TGTGCCAGCAGCAAAGGAAGGCTGGCAGCCCGGGGGGGCATAGAGACCCAGTACTTC CASSKGRLAARGGIETQYF
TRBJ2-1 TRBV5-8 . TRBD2 TGTGCCAGCACCCTAGCGGGACCCTACAATGAGCAGTTCTTC CASTLAGPYNEQFF
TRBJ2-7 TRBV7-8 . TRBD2 TGTGCCAGCAGCTTATATACTAGCGGGTTAAGCTCCTACGAGCAGTACTTC CASSLYTSGLSSYEQYF
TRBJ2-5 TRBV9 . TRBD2 TGTGCCAGCAGCGTAAACCCGGGGGGATTAAGAGAGGCCCAGTACTTC CASSVNPGGLREAQYF
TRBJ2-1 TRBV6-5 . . TGTGCCAGCAGTTACTCGGGGCTTCTTGGCTACAATGAGCAGTTCTTC CASSYSGLLGYNEQFF
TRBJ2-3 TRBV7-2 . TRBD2 TGTGCCAGCAGCTCCGGACTAGCGGGGGGTGCAGATACGCAGTATTTT CASSSGLAGGADTQYF
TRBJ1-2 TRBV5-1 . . TGCGCCAGCAGCTTGGGGCGGAACTATGGCTACACCTTC CASSLGRNYGYTF
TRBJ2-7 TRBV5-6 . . TGTGCCAGCAGCTTGCAGGGGATCCCCTCCTACGAGCAGTACTTC CASSLQGIPSYEQYF
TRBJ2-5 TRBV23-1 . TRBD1 TGCGCCAGCAGTCTCTTGACAGGGGGCCTACAAGAGACCCAGTACTTC CASSLLTGGLQETQYF
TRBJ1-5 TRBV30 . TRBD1 TGTGCCTGGAGTGTACCCGGGACAGGGGGCACTCAGCCCCAGCATTTT CAWSVPGTGGTQPQHF
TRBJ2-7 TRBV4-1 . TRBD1 TGCGCCAGCAGCCAAGATTTAGGACAGGGTGGCGAGCAGTACTTC CASSQDLGQGGEQYF
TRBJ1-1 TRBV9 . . TGTGCCAGCAGCGAGACACTGAACACTGAAGCTTTCTTT CASSETLNTEAFF
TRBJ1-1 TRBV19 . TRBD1 TGTGCCAGTAGTACTGACTCCGACAGGGGGCTGAGGGCTGAAGCTTTCTTT CASSTDSDRGLRAEAFF
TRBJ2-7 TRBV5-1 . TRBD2 TGCGCCAGCAGCTTGGGACTAGCGGGAGACGAGCAGTACTTC CASSLGLAGDEQYF
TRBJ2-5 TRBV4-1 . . TGCGCCAGCAGCCATAGTAGTGGGGGCCGAGAGACCCAGTACTTC CASSHSSGGRETQYF
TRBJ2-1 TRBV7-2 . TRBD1 TGTGCCAGCAGCTTGAGGGGGCTCTTGGAAAATGAGCAGTTCTTC CASSLRGLLENEQFF
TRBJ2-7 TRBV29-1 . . TGCAGCGTTGACGAGGCGGGCGAGCAGTACTTC CSVDEAGEQYF
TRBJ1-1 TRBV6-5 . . TGTGCCAGCAGTTTGAATAGGGGGAACACTGAAGCTTTCTTT CASSLNRGNTEAFF
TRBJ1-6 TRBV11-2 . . TGTGCCAGCAGCTTAGCCTTAGGAGGACAGACCTATAATTCACCCCTCCACTTT CASSLALGGQTYNSPLHF
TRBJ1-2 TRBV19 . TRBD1 TGTGCCAGCCACCCCGGGACAGGACTTATACATGGCTACACCTTC CASHPGTGLIHGYTF
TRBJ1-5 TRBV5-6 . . TGTGCCAGCAGCTTGGGGGCCGGGACAAATTTTCAGCCCCAGCATTTT CASSLGAGTNFQPQHF
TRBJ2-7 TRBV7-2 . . TGTGCCAGCAGTTACTCAGCTGGGAGAAGATTCGAGCAGTACTTC CASSYSAGRRFEQYF
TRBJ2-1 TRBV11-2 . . TGTGCCAGCAGCGTATCCAGGGGGACTAGCAATGAGCAGTTCTTC CASSVSRGTSNEQFF
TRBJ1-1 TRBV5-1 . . TGCGCCAGTACGGAGGGGTTCTCAAACACTGAAGCTTTCTTT CASTEGFSNTEAFF